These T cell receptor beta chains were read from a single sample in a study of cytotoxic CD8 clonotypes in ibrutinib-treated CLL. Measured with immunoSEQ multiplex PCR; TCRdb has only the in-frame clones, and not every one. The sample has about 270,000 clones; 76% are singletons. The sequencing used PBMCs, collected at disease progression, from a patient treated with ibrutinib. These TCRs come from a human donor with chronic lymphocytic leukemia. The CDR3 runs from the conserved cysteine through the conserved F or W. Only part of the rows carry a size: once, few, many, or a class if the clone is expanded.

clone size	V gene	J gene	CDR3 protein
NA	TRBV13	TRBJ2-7	CASSFGQGSYEQYF
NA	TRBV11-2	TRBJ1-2	CASSLTPGQGFYGYTF
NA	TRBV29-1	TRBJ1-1	CSVEGDFPEAFF
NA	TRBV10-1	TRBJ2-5	CASSPGQGGETQYF
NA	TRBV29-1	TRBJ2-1	CSVEGHQLAGYNEQFF
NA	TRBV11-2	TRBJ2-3	CASRSSGASTDTQYF
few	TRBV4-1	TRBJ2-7	CASSQGANYEQYF
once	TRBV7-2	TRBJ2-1	CASSLGAGVSEQFF
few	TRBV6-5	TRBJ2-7	CASKYGSAQREQYF
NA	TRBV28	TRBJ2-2	CASSLGGLAYLNTGELFF
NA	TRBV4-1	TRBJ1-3	CASSQESGGGNTIYF
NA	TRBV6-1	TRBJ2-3	CAIQDRGSTDTQYF
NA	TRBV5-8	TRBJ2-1	CASSFLNNEQFF
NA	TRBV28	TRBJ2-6	CASSLITSGANVLTF